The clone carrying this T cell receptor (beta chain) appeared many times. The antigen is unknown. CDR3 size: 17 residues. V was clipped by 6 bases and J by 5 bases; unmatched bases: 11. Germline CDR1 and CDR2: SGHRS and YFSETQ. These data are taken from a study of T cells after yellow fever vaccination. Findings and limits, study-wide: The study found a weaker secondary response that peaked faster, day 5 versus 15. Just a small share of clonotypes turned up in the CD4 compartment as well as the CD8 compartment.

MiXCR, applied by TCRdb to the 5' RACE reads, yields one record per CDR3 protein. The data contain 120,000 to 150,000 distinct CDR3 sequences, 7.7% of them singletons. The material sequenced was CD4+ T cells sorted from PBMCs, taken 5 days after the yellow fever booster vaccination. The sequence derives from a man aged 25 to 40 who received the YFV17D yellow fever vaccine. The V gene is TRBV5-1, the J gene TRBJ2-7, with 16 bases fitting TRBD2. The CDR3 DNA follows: TGCGCCAGCACCCTTGGGACTAGCGGGAGGGCCGTTGACGAGCAGTACTTC. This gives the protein CASTLGTSGRAVDEQYF.